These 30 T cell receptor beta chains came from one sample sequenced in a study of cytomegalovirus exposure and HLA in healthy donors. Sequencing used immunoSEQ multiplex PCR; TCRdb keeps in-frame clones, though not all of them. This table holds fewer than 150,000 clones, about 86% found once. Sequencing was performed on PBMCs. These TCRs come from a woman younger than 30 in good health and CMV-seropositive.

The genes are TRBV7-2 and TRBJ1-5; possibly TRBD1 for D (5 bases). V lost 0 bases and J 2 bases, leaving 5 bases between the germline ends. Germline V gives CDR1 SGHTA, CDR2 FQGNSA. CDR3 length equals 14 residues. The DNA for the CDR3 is TGTGCCAGCAGCTTAGCAGGGGGCAATCAGCCCCAGCATTTT. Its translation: CASSLAGGNQPQHF.

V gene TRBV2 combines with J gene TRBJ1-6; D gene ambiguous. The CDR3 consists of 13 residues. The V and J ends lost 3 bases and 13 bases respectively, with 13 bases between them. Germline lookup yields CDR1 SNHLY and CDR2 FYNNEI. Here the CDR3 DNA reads TGTGCCAGCAGTGACGGACTCGGTAGTCCCCTCCACTTT. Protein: CASSDGLGSPLHF.

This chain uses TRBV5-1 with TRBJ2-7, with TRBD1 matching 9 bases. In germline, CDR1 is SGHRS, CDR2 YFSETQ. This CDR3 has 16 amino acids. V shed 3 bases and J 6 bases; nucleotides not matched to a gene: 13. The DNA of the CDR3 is TGCGCCAGCAGCTCTCTTTCCGGGACAGGGAACGTCGAGCAGTACTTC. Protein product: CASSSLSGTGNVEQYF.

CDR3 loop: CASSAGVDGYTF. The CDR3 DNA is TGTGCCAGCAGTGCAGGGGTAGATGGCTACACCTTC. This chain connects TRBV2 to TRBJ1-2, with D possibly matching TRBD1 (6 bases). V was clipped by 4 bases and J by 6 bases, with 9 bases between them. Germline V gene lookup returns CDR1 SNHLY and CDR2 FYNNEI. The CDR3 has 12 residues.

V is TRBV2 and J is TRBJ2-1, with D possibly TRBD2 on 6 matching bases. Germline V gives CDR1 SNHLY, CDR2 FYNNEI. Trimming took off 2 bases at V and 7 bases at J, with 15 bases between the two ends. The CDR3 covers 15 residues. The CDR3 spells CASSEYGGYSNEQFF. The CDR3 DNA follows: TGTGCCAGCAGTGAATATGGAGGGTACTCTAATGAGCAGTTCTTC.

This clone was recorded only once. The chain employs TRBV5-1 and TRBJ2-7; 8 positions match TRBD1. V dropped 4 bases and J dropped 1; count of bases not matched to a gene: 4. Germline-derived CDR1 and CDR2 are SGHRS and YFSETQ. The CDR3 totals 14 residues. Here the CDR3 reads CASSPTGGSYEQYF. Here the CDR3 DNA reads TGCGCCAGCAGCCCTACAGGGGGATCCTACGAGCAGTACTTC.

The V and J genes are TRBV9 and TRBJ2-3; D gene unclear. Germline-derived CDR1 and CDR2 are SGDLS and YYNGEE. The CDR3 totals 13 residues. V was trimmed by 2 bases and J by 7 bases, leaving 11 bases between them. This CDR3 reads CASSVSAANTQYF. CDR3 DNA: TGTGCCAGCAGCGTTTCGGCAGCGAATACGCAGTATTTT.

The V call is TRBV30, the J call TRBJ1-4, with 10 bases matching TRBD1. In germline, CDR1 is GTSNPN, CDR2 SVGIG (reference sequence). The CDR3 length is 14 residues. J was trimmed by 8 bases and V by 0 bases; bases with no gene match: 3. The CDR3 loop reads CAWSVGTGDEKLFF. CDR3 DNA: TGTGCCTGGAGTGTAGGGACAGGGGACGAAAAACTGTTTTTT.

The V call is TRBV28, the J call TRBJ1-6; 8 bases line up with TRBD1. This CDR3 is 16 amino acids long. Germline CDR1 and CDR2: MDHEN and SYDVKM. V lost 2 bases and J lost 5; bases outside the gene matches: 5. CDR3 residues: CASSLPGGADNSPLHF. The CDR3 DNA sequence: TGTGCCAGCAGTTTACCAGGGGGCGCGGATAATTCACCCCTCCACTTT.

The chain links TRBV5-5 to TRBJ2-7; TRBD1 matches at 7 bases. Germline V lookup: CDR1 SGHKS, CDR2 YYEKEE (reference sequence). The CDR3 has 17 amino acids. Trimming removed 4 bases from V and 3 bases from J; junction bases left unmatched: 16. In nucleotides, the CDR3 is TGTGCCAGCAGCGATCAATTATTAGGGGGCTTTTTCTACGAGCAGTACTTC. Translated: CASSDQLLGGFFYEQYF.

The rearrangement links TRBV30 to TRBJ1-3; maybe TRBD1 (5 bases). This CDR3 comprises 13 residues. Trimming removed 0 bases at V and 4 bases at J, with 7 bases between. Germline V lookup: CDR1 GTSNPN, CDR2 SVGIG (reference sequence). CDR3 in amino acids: CAWSVQAGNTIYF. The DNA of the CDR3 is TGTGCCTGGAGTGTACAGGCGGGAAACACCATATATTTT.

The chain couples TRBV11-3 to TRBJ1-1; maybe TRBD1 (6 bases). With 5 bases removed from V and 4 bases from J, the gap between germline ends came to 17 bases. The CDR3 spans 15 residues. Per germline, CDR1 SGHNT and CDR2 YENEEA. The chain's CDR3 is CASSAQPGDRTEAFF. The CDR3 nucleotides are TGTGCCAGCAGCGCCCAGCCAGGGGATCGCACTGAAGCTTTCTTT.

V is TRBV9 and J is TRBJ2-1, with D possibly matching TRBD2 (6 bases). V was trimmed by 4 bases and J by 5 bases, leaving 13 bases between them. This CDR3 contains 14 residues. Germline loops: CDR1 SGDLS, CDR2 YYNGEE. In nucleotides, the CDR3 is TGTGCCAGCAGCACAGGAGGGGCACACAATGAGCAGTTCTTC. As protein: CASSTGGAHNEQFF.

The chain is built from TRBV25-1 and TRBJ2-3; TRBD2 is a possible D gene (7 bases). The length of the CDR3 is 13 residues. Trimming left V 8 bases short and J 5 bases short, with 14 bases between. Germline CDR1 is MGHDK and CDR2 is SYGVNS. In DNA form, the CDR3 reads TGTGCCAGCTATGGGGGGGCTGGAGATACGCAGTATTTT. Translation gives CASYGGAGDTQYF.

Here the CDR3 reads CASSAGFNSPLHF. The DNA of the CDR3 is TGTGCCAGCAGCGCGGGGTTTAATTCACCCCTCCACTTT. The chain uses TRBV7-9 and TRBJ1-6; D not certain. The CDR3 runs 13 residues. Germline CDR1 reads SEHNR; CDR2 reads FQNEAQ (reference sequence). With 5 bases removed from V and 6 bases from J, the gap between germline ends came to 8 bases.

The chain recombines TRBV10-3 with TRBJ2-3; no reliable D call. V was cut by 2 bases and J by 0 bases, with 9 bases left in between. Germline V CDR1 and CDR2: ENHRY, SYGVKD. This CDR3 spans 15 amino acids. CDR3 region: CAISEAKTSTDTQYF. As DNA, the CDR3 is TGTGCCATCAGTGAGGCAAAAACAAGCACAGATACGCAGTATTTT.

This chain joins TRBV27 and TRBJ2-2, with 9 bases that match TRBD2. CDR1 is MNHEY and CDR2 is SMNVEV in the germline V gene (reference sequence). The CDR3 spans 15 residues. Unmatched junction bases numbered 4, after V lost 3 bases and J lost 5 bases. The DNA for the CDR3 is TGTGCCAGCAGTTTGGCGGGGGGGCATACCGGGGAGCTGTTTTTT. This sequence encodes CASSLAGGHTGELFF.

CDR3 coding DNA: TGCGCCAGCAGCTTGGGAGGTAAGGTCGTTGGTGAAGCTTTCTTT. As protein: CASSLGGKVVGEAFF. The chain combines TRBV5-1 with TRBJ1-1, with D unresolved. The CDR3 loop spans 15 amino acids. Germline-derived CDR1 and CDR2 are SGHRS and YFSETQ. Trimming took 0 bases from V and 7 from J, leaving 16 bases between them.

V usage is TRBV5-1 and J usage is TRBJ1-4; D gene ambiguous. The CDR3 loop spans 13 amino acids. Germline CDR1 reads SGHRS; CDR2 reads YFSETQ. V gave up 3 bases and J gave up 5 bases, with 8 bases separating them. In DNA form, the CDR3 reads TGCGCCAGCAGCTCTGGGCCAAATGAAAAACTGTTTTTT. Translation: CASSSGPNEKLFF.

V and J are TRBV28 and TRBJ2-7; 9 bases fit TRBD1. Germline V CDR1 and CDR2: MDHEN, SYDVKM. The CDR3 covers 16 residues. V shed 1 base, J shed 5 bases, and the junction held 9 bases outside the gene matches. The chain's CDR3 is CASSLFPGQGNHEQYF. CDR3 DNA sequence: TGTGCCAGCAGTTTATTCCCGGGACAGGGTAACCACGAGCAGTACTTC. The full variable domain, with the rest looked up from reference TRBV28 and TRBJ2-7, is DVKVTQSSRYLVKRTGEKVFLECVQDMDHENMFWYRQDPGLGLRLIYFSYDVKMKEKGDIPEGYSVSREKKERFSLILESASTNQTSMYLCASSLFPGQGNHEQYFGPGTRLTVT.

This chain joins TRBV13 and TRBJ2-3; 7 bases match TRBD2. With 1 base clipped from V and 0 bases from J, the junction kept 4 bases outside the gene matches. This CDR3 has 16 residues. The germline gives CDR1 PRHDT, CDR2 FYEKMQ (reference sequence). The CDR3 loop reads CASSLAEAGSTDTQYF. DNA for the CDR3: TGTGCCAGCAGCTTAGCTGAAGCGGGAAGCACAGATACGCAGTATTTT.

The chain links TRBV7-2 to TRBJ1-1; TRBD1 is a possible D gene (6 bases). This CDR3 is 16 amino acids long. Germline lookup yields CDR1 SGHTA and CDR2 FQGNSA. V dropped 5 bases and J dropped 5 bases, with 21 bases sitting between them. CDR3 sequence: CASSVARRGGGTEAFF. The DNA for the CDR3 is TGTGCCAGCAGCGTGGCCCGGAGGGGGGGAGGGACTGAAGCTTTCTTT.

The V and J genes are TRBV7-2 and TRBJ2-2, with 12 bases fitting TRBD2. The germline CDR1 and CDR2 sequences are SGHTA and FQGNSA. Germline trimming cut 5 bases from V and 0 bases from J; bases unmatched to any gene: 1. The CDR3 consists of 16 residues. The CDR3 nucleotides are TGTGCCAGCAGCGGGACTAGCGGGTCGAACACCGGGGAGCTGTTTTTT. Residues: CASSGTSGSNTGELFF.

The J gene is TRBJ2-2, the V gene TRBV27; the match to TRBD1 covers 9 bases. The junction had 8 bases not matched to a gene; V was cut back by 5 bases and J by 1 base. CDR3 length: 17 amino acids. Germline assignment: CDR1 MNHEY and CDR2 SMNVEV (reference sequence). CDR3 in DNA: TGTGCCAGCAGTCCCGGGACAGGGTCCCTGAACACCGGGGAGCTGTTTTTT. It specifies CASSPGTGSLNTGELFF.

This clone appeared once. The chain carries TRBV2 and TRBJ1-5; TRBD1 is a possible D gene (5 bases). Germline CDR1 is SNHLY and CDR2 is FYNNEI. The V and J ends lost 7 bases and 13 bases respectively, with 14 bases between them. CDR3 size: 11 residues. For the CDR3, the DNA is TGTGCCAGCACGAATTCCGGGACTCAGCATTTT. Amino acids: CASTNSGTQHF.

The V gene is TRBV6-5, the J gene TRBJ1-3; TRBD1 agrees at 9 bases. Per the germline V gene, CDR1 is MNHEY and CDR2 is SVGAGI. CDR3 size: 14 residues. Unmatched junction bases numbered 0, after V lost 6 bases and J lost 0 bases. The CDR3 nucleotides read TGTGCCAGCAGGACAGGGGGCTCTGGAAACACCATATATTTT. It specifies CASRTGGSGNTIYF.

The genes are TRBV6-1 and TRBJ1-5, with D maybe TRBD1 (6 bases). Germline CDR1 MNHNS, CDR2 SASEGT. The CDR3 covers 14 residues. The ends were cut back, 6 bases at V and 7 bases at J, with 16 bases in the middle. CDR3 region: CASSPRGAGQPQHF. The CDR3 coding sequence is TGTGCCAGCAGCCCTCGGGGGGCTGGGCAGCCCCAGCATTTT.

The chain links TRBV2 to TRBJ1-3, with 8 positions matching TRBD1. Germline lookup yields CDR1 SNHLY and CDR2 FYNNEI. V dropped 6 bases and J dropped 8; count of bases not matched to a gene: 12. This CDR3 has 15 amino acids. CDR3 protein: CASRLGQGWVHTIYF. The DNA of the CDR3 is TGTGCCAGCAGACTCGGACAGGGCTGGGTGCACACCATATATTTT.

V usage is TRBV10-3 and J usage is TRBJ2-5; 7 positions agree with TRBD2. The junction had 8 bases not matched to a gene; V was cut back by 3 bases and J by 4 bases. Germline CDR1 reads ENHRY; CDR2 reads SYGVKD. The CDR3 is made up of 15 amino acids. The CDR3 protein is CAISDLADVRETQYF. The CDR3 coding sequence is TGTGCCATCAGTGACCTAGCGGATGTTCGAGAGACCCAGTACTTC.

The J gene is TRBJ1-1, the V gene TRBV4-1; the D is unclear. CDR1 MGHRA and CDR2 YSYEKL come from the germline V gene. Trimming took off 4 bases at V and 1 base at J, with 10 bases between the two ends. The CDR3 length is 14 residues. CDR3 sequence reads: CASSPREPNTEAFF. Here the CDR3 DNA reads TGCGCCAGCAGCCCTAGGGAGCCGAACACTGAAGCTTTCTTT.